These 21 T cell receptor beta chains came from one sample sequenced in a study of post-analysis software for immune sequencing data. Study-wide results and caveats: The five TRBV segments detected at higher frequency in patients than in controls included TRBV5-6, TRBV5-1 and TRBV20-1.

Which antigens these TCRs recognize remains unknown. Unique molecular identifiers were present in the TCR beta cDNA libraries. From the PCR reads, TCRdb called clonotypes with MiXCR, one entry per CDR3 protein. The sample contains hundreds of thousands of distinct CDR3 sequences, over 45% of which appear only once. Sequences were obtained from blood. These receptors originate from a girl aged 2 to 9 with multiple sclerosis.

This rearrangement joins TRBV15 to TRBJ2-7; the D gene is possibly TRBD1 (6 bases). V was pared by 3 bases and J by 0 bases, with 18 bases between. The CDR3 is 17 amino acids. The germline CDR1 and CDR2 sequences are LNHNV and YYDKDF (reference sequence). The CDR3 nucleotides read TGTGCCACCAGCAGGCTCCCCGGGACAATGAGCTCCTACGAGCAGTACTTC. Translated: CATSRLPGTMSSYEQYF.

This chain links TRBV6-2 or TRBV6-3 with TRBJ2-6, with 9 bases identical to TRBD1. Germline V gene lookup returns CDR1 MNHEY and CDR2 SVGEGT. The CDR3 consists of 19 residues. J lost 2 bases, V lost 2 bases, and 10 bases had no gene match. This chain's CDR3 is CASSYPRDRARAGANVLTF. In DNA, the CDR3 is TGTGCCAGCAGTTACCCCAGGGACAGGGCCCGAGCTGGGGCCAACGTCCTGACTTTC.

The chain recombines TRBV19 with TRBJ1-2, with TRBD1 identical over 9 bases. After removal of 4 bases from V and 4 bases from J, the junction contained 10 bases not matched to a gene. Germline lookup yields CDR1 LNHDA and CDR2 SQIVND (reference sequence). The CDR3 extends over 16 amino acids. CDR3 nucleotide sequence: TGTGCCAGTAGTAACTTACAGGGGGCGAACCTCTATGGCTACACCTTC. It codes for CASSNLQGANLYGYTF.

The chain has TRBV28 and TRBJ1-2; D is possibly TRBD1 (6 bases). The CDR3 has 15 amino acids. Trimming shortened V by 4 bases and J by 3 bases, and 15 bases separated the two germline ends. Germline V gene lookup returns CDR1 MDHEN and CDR2 SYDVKM. In nucleotides, the CDR3 is TGTGCCAGCAGTTCTACAGGGTCGGCAGACTATGGCTACACCTTC. It yields the protein CASSSTGSADYGYTF.

This chain uses TRBV12-3 or TRBV12-4 with TRBJ2-1; D uncertain. CDR3 length: 16 residues. Trimming removed 5 bases from V and 1 base from J, with 15 bases in between. CDR3 bases: TGTGCCAGCAGTATATTTAGACGGGTATCCTACAATGAGCAGTTCTTC. Translating gives CASSIFRRVSYNEQFF.

V usage is TRBV5-5 and J usage is TRBJ2-3; D is unclear. The CDR3 loop spans 13 amino acids. V lost 5 bases, J lost 3 bases, and 10 bases lay in between. Germline assignment: CDR1 SGHKS and CDR2 YYEKEE (reference sequence). CDR3 coding DNA: TGTGCCAGCAGGCCTTACTTGACAGATACGCAGTATTTT. Protein sequence: CASRPYLTDTQYF. The full variable domain, rest sourced from reference TRBV5-5 and TRBJ2-3, is DAGVTQSPTHLIKTRGQQVTLRCSPISGHKSVSWYQQVLGQGPQFIFQYYEKEERGRGNFPDRFSARQFPNYSSELNVNALLLGDSALYLCASRPYLTDTQYFGPGTRLTVL.

The gene calls are TRBV29-1 and TRBJ1-2, with 11 bases identical to TRBD1. Germline values: CDR1 SQVTM, CDR2 ANQGSEA. This CDR3 contains 15 residues. Germline trimming cut 4 bases from V and 2 bases from J; bases unmatched to any gene: 6. The CDR3 nucleotides read TGCAGCGTTGGTGTGGGGACAGGGGGAAACTATGGCTACACCTTC. Encoded protein: CSVGVGTGGNYGYTF.

As to this clonotype: Because the CDR3 is missing its conserved closing phenylalanine or tryptophan, this is likely a read error. The chain employs TRBV29-1 and TRBJ2-1, with 8 bases fitting TRBD1. Germline CDR1 SQVTM, CDR2 ANQGSEA. V gave up 2 bases and J gave up 1 base; unmatched junction bases: 4. The CDR3 length is 15 residues. CDR3 protein: CSVEITGGSYNEQFV. DNA for the CDR3: TGCAGCGTTGAAATAACAGGGGGTTCCTACAATGAGCAGTTCGTC.

J is TRBJ1-2 and V is TRBV7-8; 12 bases are a match to TRBD1. CDR1 and CDR2 from the germline V gene are SGHVS and FQNEAQ. The CDR3 is made up of 16 amino acids. Trimming at V came to 5 bases and at J to 6 bases, leaving 10 bases not matched to a gene. The CDR3 DNA reads as TGTGCCAGCAGCACTGGGACAGGGGGCCCCCTACATGGCTACACCTTC. It specifies CASSTGTGGPLHGYTF.

The genes are TRBV4-1 and TRBJ1-5, with TRBD1 as a possible D gene (5 bases). This CDR3 contains 14 residues. From germline, CDR1 is MGHRA and CDR2 YSYEKL. V was cut by 0 bases and J by 9 bases, with 12 bases left in between. CDR3 protein: CASSQDEGVGPQHF. DNA of the CDR3: TGCGCCAGCAGCCAAGATGAAGGGGTTGGGCCCCAGCATTTT.

The CDR3: CASSPDRGLWTGELFF. The CDR3 DNA reads as TGCGCCAGCAGCCCGGACAGGGGGCTTTGGACCGGGGAGCTGTTTTTT. J is TRBJ2-2 and V is TRBV5-1, with 11 bases that match TRBD1. The CDR3 length is 16 residues. V gave up 4 bases and J gave up 5 bases; unmatched junction bases: 7. Germline lookup yields CDR1 SGHRS and CDR2 YFSETQ. Full variable domain (remainder filled in from reference TRBV5-1 and TRBJ2-2): KAGVTQTPRYLIKTRGQQVTLSCSPISGHRSVSWYQQTPGQGLQFLFEYFSETQRNKGNFPGRFSGRQFSNSRSEMNVSTLELGDSALYLCASSPDRGLWTGELFFGEGSRLTVL.

This sequence joins TRBV20-1 and TRBJ2-5, with unresolved D. Germline CDR1 is DFQATT and CDR2 is SNEGSKA (reference sequence). V gave up 6 bases and J gave up 4 bases, with 3 bases separating them. The CDR3 extends over 9 amino acids. The CDR3 is CSARETQYF. The CDR3 DNA reads as TGCAGTGCCCGAGAGACCCAGTACTTC.

This chain uses TRBV20-1 with TRBJ2-5; no clear D gene. CDR1 is DFQATT, CDR2 SNEGSKA, per germline (reference sequence). The V end lost 7 bases, the J end lost 5 bases, and 11 bases lay between the germline ends. CDR3 length: 11 residues. In nucleotides, the CDR3 is TGCAGTGTCCCAACCGGCGAGACCCAGTACTTC. Residues: CSVPTGETQYF.

This sequence joins TRBV7-3 and TRBJ2-2; 8 bases fit TRBD2. V shed 5 bases and J 4 bases; nucleotides not matched to a gene: 9. Germline CDR1 SGHTA, CDR2 FQGTGA. The CDR3 sequence is 16 residues long. CDR3 sequence: CASSPGAGVTTGELFF. Here the CDR3 DNA reads TGTGCCAGCAGCCCAGGAGCGGGAGTAACCACCGGGGAGCTGTTTTTT.

The genes are TRBV5-1 and TRBJ1-2; TRBD1 matches 7 bases. This CDR3 is 16 amino acids long. V was clipped by 7 bases and J by 1 base; unmatched bases: 13. Looked up from germline, CDR1 is SGHRS and CDR2 is YFSETQ. In DNA, the CDR3 is TGCGCCAGCGCCACCGTGACAGGGTTCATTAACTATGGCTACACCTTC. This gives the protein CASATVTGFINYGYTF.

Details on this clonotype: An end of the junction does not agree with germline; a read error may underlie this. The CDR3 region is CASSFPGTNVLTF. The CDR3 DNA sequence: TGTGCCAGCAGCTTCCCTGGGACCAACGTCCTGACTTTC. This chain uses TRBV7-9 with TRBJ2-6; D uncertain. The germline gives CDR1 SEHNR, CDR2 FQNEAQ (reference sequence). The CDR3 covers 13 residues. The full variable domain, with the rest looked up from reference TRBV7-9 and TRBJ2-6, is DTGVSQNPRHKITKRGQNVTFRCDPISEHNRLYWYRQTLGQGPEFLTYFQNEAQLEKSRLLSDRFSAERPKGSFSTLEIQRTEQGDSAMYLCASSFPGTNVLTFGAGSRLTVL.

This chain joins TRBV29-1 and TRBJ2-2; a weak D match, TRBD1 (5 bases). The V end lost 5 bases, the J end lost 2 bases, and 12 bases lay between the germline ends. Germline CDR1 and CDR2: SQVTM and ANQGSEA. There are 14 residues in the CDR3. CDR3 bases: TGCAGCGTTCCTCAGGGATTCAACACCGGGGAGCTGTTTTTT. This sequence encodes CSVPQGFNTGELFF.

This clonotype occurred a few times. The chain recombines TRBV7-9 with TRBJ2-5; D is undetermined. The CDR3 is made up of 14 amino acids. CDR1 is SEHNR and CDR2 is FQNEAQ in the germline V gene (reference sequence). V was clipped by 2 bases and J by 1 base, with 8 bases between them. The CDR3 is CASSLTLGQETQYF. The DNA for the CDR3 is TGTGCCAGCAGCTTAACCCTTGGCCAAGAGACCCAGTACTTC.

This sequence joins TRBV25-1 and TRBJ2-7; D gene ambiguous. Germline values: CDR1 MGHDK, CDR2 SYGVNS. The CDR3 sequence is 13 residues long. The V and J ends lost 1 base and 7 bases respectively, with 11 bases between them. The CDR3, as DNA: TGTGCCAGCAGTGAATGGAAGTCGGAGGAGCAGTACTTC. As protein: CASSEWKSEEQYF.

This clonotype was observed a handful of times. V gene TRBV4-3 combines with J gene TRBJ1-4; D possibly corresponds to TRBD1 (5 bases). V lost 2 bases to trimming and J lost 7 bases, with 8 bases between them. Germline V gene data show CDR1 as LGHNA and CDR2 as YSLEER. The CDR3 length is 13 residues. Here the CDR3 reads CASSQQGFEKLFF. In DNA form, the CDR3 reads TGCGCCAGCAGCCAACAGGGTTTTGAAAAACTGTTTTTT.

This clonotype was seen a single time. The chain carries TRBV5-1 and TRBJ2-6; D is unclear. Trimming left V 3 bases short and J 0 bases short, with 10 bases between. The germline gives CDR1 SGHRS, CDR2 YFSETQ. The length of the CDR3 is 16 residues. CDR3 protein: CASSSSRSSGANVLTF. DNA for the CDR3: TGCGCCAGCAGCTCGAGCAGGAGCTCTGGGGCCAACGTCCTGACTTTC.